This record covers a single TCR beta chain. Its antigen remains unidentified. Data came from immunoSEQ multiplex PCR; TCRdb stores just in-frame clones and leaves some out. The data show about 2.1 million clones, with 93% seen just once and around 1.8% held by the top ten. This CDR3 contains 12 residues. The V end was cut by 4 bases, the J end by 7 bases, with 10 bases between. The germline V gene has CDR1 LNHNV and CDR2 YYDKDF (reference sequence). This sample is drawn from a study of shared clonotypes between healthy human individuals. Study details: Those who served as donors were a couple of women and a few men between the ages of 18 and 49. Study-level points and caveats: The naive CD4 repertoires of a few donors were compared, and approximately 5.3% of clonotypes were shared.

Naive-designated CD8 cells lacked CD45RO, were positively enriched for CCR7, and omitted terminally differentiated effector memory CD45RA+ cells. This clonotype originated in a man aged 18 to 29 in good health. Some clones in this sample may be carry-over from other donors' samples. Sequencing was done on a sample of naive CD8+ T cells from PBMCs. This rearrangement joins TRBV15 to TRBJ2-5; tentative D call: TRBD2 (6 bases). The CDR3 reads CATSTRGGTQYF. Here the CDR3 DNA reads TGTGCCACCAGCACTAGGGGAGGGACCCAGTACTTC.